This T cell receptor beta chain was found in a study of response to subunit inactivated influenza vaccine. Study observations and caveats: There was a suggestion from the authors that each seasonal influenza vaccination recruits few new T cells.

V lost 3 bases and J lost 0; bases outside the gene matches: 7. Germline V gives CDR1 MDHEN, CDR2 SYDVKM. This CDR3 has 17 residues. TCRdb redid the calling of the RT-PCR reads with MiXCR, one entry per CDR3 protein. The table records roughly 630,000 distinct CDR3 sequences, 11% to 15% of them present only once. This clonotype was recorded a few times. Its antigen is currently unknown. This rearrangement joins TRBV28 to TRBJ2-7; 11 bases are shared with TRBD2. The sample consisted of PBMCs from blood, taken less than 15 days before vaccination. This sequence originates from a man in his forties or fifties who received an inactivated influenza vaccine. CDR3 bases: TGTGCCAGCAGTTTCAGACTAGCGGGGAGGCCCTCCTACGAGCAGTACTTC. The encoded protein is CASSFRLAGRPSYEQYF. Full variable domain (remainder filled in from reference TRBV28 and TRBJ2-7): DVKVTQSSRYLVKRTGEKVFLECVQDMDHENMFWYRQDPGLGLRLIYFSYDVKMKEKGDIPEGYSVSREKKERFSLILESASTNQTSMYLCASSFRLAGRPSYEQYFGPGTRLTVT.